This T cell receptor beta chain is from a study of blood T cell repertoires in COVID-19. Study in general: Acute and convalescent COVID-19 specimens originated in the United States, Italy and Spain. Nucleic acid was either cDNA or gDNA, and it came from T cells, B-cell-depleted T cells, or PBMCs.

Under the authors' procedure: Amplification of reference gene primers provided the estimated nucleated cell counts. The protocol was immunoSEQ multiplex PCR, while the TCRdb copy is restricted to in-frame clones and leaves out a portion. V and J calls plus clone size are reproduced from that table; the DNA served to infer D and trimming. The table includes under 65,000 clones, over 75% detected once. The CDR3 is 16 residues long. V gave up 4 bases and J gave up 0 bases, with 11 bases separating them. Germline CDR1 and CDR2: SGDLS and YYNGEE. This sequence was found in an elderly man in a cohort sampled during active COVID-19. Specimen: peripheral blood. V is TRBV9 and J is TRBJ2-6; D is unresolved. The CDR3 sequence: CASSQTTGSGANVLTF. CDR3 in DNA: TGTGCCAGCAGCCAAACCACGGGCTCTGGGGCCAACGTCCTGACTTTC.